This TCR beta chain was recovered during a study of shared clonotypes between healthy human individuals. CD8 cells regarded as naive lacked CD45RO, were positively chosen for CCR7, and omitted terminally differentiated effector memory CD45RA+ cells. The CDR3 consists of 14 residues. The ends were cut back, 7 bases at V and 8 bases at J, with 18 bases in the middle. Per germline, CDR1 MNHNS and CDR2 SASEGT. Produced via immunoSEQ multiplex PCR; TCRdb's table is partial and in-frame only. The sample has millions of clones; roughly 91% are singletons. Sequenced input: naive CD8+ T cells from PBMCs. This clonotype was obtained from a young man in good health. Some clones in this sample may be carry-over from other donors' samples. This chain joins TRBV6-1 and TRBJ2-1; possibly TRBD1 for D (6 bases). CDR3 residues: CASMVTGKSDEQFF. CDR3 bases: TGTGCCAGCATGGTCACAGGGAAGTCCGATGAGCAGTTCTTC.